This TCR beta chain was recovered during a study of OX40 agonist ivuxolimab in advanced cancers. This CDR3 is built from 15 residues. The V gene's germline CDR1 is LNHNV and CDR2 YYDKDF (reference sequence). V was clipped by 0 bases and J by 1 base, with 7 bases between them. TCRdb's table, derived via immunoSEQ multiplex PCR, lists solely in-frame clones and lacks some. The sample consists of 66,000 or so clones, roughly 87% of them appearing once. The source of this sequence is an adult with an advanced solid tumor such as melanoma, head and neck, liver or kidney cancer. The chain uses TRBV15 and TRBJ1-5, with D hard to call. The input for sequencing was CD4+ or CD8+ T cells sorted from blood, taken in a trial of the OX40 agonist ivuxolimab. Here the CDR3 reads CATSREARSNQPQHF. CDR3 DNA: TGTGCCACCAGCAGAGAGGCACGGAGCAATCAGCCCCAGCATTTT.